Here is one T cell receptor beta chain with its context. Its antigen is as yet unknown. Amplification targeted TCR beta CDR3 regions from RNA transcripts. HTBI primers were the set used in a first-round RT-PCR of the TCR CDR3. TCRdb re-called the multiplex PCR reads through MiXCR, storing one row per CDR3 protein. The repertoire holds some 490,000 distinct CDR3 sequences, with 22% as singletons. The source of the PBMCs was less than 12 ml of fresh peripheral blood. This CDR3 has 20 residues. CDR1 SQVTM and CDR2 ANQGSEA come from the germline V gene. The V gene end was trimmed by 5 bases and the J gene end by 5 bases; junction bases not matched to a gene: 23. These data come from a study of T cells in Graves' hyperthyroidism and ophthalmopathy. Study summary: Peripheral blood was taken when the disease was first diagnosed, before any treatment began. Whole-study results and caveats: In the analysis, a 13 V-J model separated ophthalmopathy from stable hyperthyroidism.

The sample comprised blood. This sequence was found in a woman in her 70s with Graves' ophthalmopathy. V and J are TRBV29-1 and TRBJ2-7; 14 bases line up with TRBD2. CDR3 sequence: CSVQYGTSGSLPPIINEQYF. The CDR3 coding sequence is TGCAGCGTTCAATACGGGACTAGCGGGAGTTTACCTCCTATTATCAACGAGCAGTACTTC.